The TCR beta chain under discussion was sequenced for a study of cytomegalovirus exposure and HLA in healthy donors. This table comes from immunoSEQ multiplex PCR, and its TCRdb copy is limited to in-frame clones, with some not included. The data hold some 110,000 clones, with approximately 90% observed a single time. This clone turned up a few times. This clonotype was obtained from a man between 18 and 29 years old in good health and CMV-seropositive. Sample: PBMCs.

The CDR3 coding sequence is TGTGCCAGCCTCTTAGGGACAGGGCTTGGCTACACCTTC. Amino acid sequence: CASLLGTGLGYTF. The chain joins TRBV28 to TRBJ1-2; 9 positions match TRBD1. Germline V CDR1 and CDR2: MDHEN, SYDVKM. There are 13 residues in the CDR3. V dropped 8 bases and J dropped 7; count of bases not matched to a gene: 8.